The T cell receptor beta chain described here comes from a study of blood T cell repertoires in COVID-19. Whole-study context: Sources were T cells, B-cell-depleted T cells, or PBMCs; the material itself was cDNA or gDNA.

Original processing notes: Amplification with reference gene primers provided the estimates of nucleated cell counts. Using immunoSEQ multiplex PCR, the repertoire was profiled, and TCRdb retains in-frame clones only, with some absent. Clonal size and the V and J genes are those of that table, whereas D and trimming came from the DNA. The repertoire has 90,000 to 120,000 clones, roughly 90% of them found once; the top ten carry around 5.7%. Per germline, CDR1 SGHTA and CDR2 FQGNSA. The V segment lost 4 bases and the J segment 7 bases; nucleotides outside the gene matches: 10. The CDR3 runs to 15 residues.

This sequence joins TRBV7-2 and TRBJ1-1, with 9 bases aligning to TRBD1. The clonotype was recovered from a man between 65 and 85 years old with acute or convalescent COVID-19. What was sequenced was peripheral blood. As DNA, the CDR3 is TGTGCCAGCAGCTCGCAGGGACAGGGTGGCTTTGAAGCTTTCTTT. Translation gives CASSSQGQGGFEAFF.